The 24 T cell receptor beta chains below all came from one sample that was sequenced in a study of cytomegalovirus exposure and HLA in healthy donors. The PCR was carried out with 60 Vbeta primers and 13 Jbeta primers. This table comes from immunoSEQ multiplex PCR, and its TCRdb copy is limited to in-frame clones, with some not included. The profile covers some 85,000 clones, with 60% to 85% appearing a single time and 5.5% to 7% taken by the ten largest. Sequencing input: PBMCs. The receptors shown here come from a man aged 18-30 years in good health and CMV-seropositive.

The rearrangement links TRBV18 to TRBJ2-7, with TRBD2 matching over 8 bases. V dropped 3 bases and J dropped 7; count of bases not matched to a gene: 5. This CDR3 is 13 amino acids long. CDR1 is KGHSH and CDR2 is LQKENI in the germline V gene. CDR3 sequence: CASSPSLAGEQYF. The CDR3 coding sequence is TGTGCCAGCTCACCGTCGCTAGCGGGTGAGCAGTACTTC.

V is TRBV7-9 and J is TRBJ2-3; D unclear. The germline gives CDR1 SEHNR, CDR2 FQNEAQ (reference sequence). Trimming removed 1 base from V and 6 bases from J, with 11 bases in between. The CDR3 is 14 residues long. The CDR3, as DNA: TGTGCCAGCAGCTTAGGCCAGGCTGGGGATACGCAGTATTTT. Amino acids: CASSLGQAGDTQYF.

The chain combines TRBV9 with TRBJ2-2; TRBD2 matches 11 bases. CDR1 SGDLS and CDR2 YYNGEE come from the germline V gene. This CDR3 contains 15 residues. Losses at the gene ends were 3 bases for V and 8 bases for J; bases not matched to a gene: 6. Here the CDR3 reads CASSGSGRAAGELFF. The DNA for the CDR3 is TGTGCCAGCAGCGGTAGCGGGAGGGCCGCGGGGGAGCTGTTTTTT.

V is TRBV18 and J is TRBJ2-2, with TRBD1 identical over 8 bases. There are 13 residues in the CDR3. The germline V gene has CDR1 KGHSH and CDR2 LQKENI. V trimming: 8 bases; J trimming: 6 bases; junction bases outside the gene matches: 5. The DNA of the CDR3 is TGTGCCAGCCTGCCAGGGGGCTCCGGGGAGCTGTTTTTT. Translating it yields CASLPGGSGELFF. The complete variable domain, with remaining parts taken from reference TRBV18 and TRBJ2-2, reads NAGVMQNPRHLVRRRGQEARLRCSPMKGHSHVYWYRQLPEEGLKFMVYLQKENIIDESGMPKERFSAEFPKEGPSILRIQQVVRGDSAAYFCASLPGGSGELFFGEGSRLTVL.

This chain uses TRBV29-1 with TRBJ2-3; TRBD2 aligns across 7 bases. The CDR3 covers 14 residues. CDR1 and CDR2 from the germline V gene are SQVTM and ANQGSEA. V shed 4 bases, J shed 6 bases, and the junction held 10 bases outside the gene matches. In DNA form, the CDR3 reads TGCAGCGTTGCGGAGGGAGGGCCCTCGGATACGCAGTATTTT. It translates to CSVAEGGPSDTQYF.

The rearrangement uses TRBV11-2 and TRBJ2-7; a weak D match, TRBD2 (5 bases). The germline gives CDR1 SGHAT, CDR2 FQNNGV. The CDR3 has 14 residues. Trimming took off 6 bases at V and 3 bases at J, with 15 bases between the two ends. This CDR3 reads CASSPSRDYYEQYF. The CDR3 DNA reads TGTGCCAGCAGTCCCTCCCGGGATTACTACGAGCAGTACTTC.

The chain uses TRBV5-4 and TRBJ2-7, with no clear D. The CDR3 runs to 15 residues. Trimming cost V 3 bases and J 3 bases, with 16 bases left between them. The germline V gene encodes CDR1 SGHNT and CDR2 YYREEE (reference sequence). CDR3 region: CASSSAQTPDYEQYF. The CDR3 bases are TGTGCCAGCAGCTCCGCCCAGACTCCGGACTACGAGCAGTACTTC.

The chain carries TRBV29-1 and TRBJ2-1; TRBD2 matches 10 bases. Trimming at V came to 4 bases and at J to 3 bases, leaving 3 bases not matched to a gene. Germline V gene lookup returns CDR1 SQVTM and CDR2 ANQGSEA. This CDR3 has 14 amino acids. The CDR3 sequence is CSVGTSGYYNEQFF. The DNA for the CDR3 is TGCAGCGTTGGGACTAGCGGATACTACAATGAGCAGTTCTTC.

The chain carries TRBV6-5 and TRBJ1-1; D is unresolved. The CDR3 length is 13 residues. With 2 bases removed from V and 5 bases from J, the gap between germline ends came to 9 bases. Looked up from germline, CDR1 is MNHEY and CDR2 is SVGAGI. CDR3 DNA: TGTGCCAGCAGTTACGGTTGGGAGACTGAAGCTTTCTTT. It specifies CASSYGWETEAFF.

The chain couples TRBV2 to TRBJ2-3; TRBD2 matches at 13 bases. Germline V gene lookup returns CDR1 SNHLY and CDR2 FYNNEI. V was pared by 4 bases and J by 7 bases, with 14 bases of the junction left unmatched. The CDR3 sequence is 18 residues long. The chain's CDR3 is CASSGPRLAGGPLYTQYF. For the CDR3, the DNA is TGTGCCAGCAGTGGACCTCGACTAGCGGGAGGCCCCCTGTATACGCAGTATTTT.

This sequence joins TRBV6-1 and TRBJ2-5, with TRBD2 as a possible D gene (6 bases). This CDR3 is 13 amino acids long. From germline, CDR1 is MNHNS and CDR2 SASEGT. V gave up 7 bases and J gave up 3 bases, with 12 bases separating them. The CDR3 loop is CASKERAEETQYF. Here the CDR3 DNA reads TGTGCCAGCAAAGAGCGGGCCGAAGAGACCCAGTACTTC.

This chain joins TRBV14 and TRBJ2-5; 8 nucleotides line up with TRBD2. CDR1 and CDR2 from the germline V gene are SGHDN and FVKESK. The CDR3 is 14 residues long. V lost 5 bases and J lost 5; bases outside the gene matches: 7. The CDR3 region has the DNA TGTGCCAGCAGCTTTCGGACTAGCTGGGAGACCCAGTACTTC. It yields the protein CASSFRTSWETQYF.

The J gene is TRBJ2-3, the V gene TRBV7-2; D is ambiguous. The CDR3 totals 11 residues. Germline V CDR1 and CDR2: SGHTA, FQGNSA. The V end was cut by 6 bases, the J end by 2 bases, with 3 bases between. The CDR3 nucleotides are TGTGCCAGCAGTTACACAGATACGCAGTATTTT. It yields the protein CASSYTDTQYF.

This clone was seen a few times. The V call is TRBV6-5, the J call TRBJ1-1, with D possibly matching TRBD1 (5 bases). Germline CDR1 is MNHEY and CDR2 is SVGAGI. Trimming removed 4 bases at V and 1 base at J, with 10 bases between. The CDR3 consists of 14 residues. CDR3 residues: CASSLGGPNTEAFF. DNA of the CDR3: TGTGCCAGCAGTTTGGGGGGTCCGAACACTGAAGCTTTCTTT.

The chain joins TRBV4-1 to TRBJ2-5; D gene ambiguous. This CDR3 has 14 amino acids. Germline V CDR1 and CDR2: MGHRA, YSYEKL. V shed 3 bases and J shed 5 bases, with 13 bases lying between them. Here the CDR3 reads CASSHPALRETQYF. The CDR3 coding sequence is TGCGCCAGCAGCCATCCCGCCCTGCGGGAGACCCAGTACTTC.

The chain joins TRBV1 to TRBJ2-3; TRBD1 was called by the table and not checked on the DNA. TRBV1 is a known pseudogene. The CDR3 runs to 13 residues. CDR3: CTSSMGATDTQYF. The CDR3 region has the DNA TGCACCAGCTCCATGGGGGCCACAGATACGCAGTATTTT.

This clone occurred a few times. This chain connects TRBV6-5 to TRBJ2-7, with TRBD2 as a possible D gene (7 bases). Germline V CDR1 and CDR2: MNHEY, SVGAGI. This CDR3 contains 14 residues. Deletions cut 6 bases from V and 2 bases from J, with 14 bases between. The CDR3 protein is CASRMGGAPYEQYF. CDR3 nucleotide sequence: TGTGCCAGCAGAATGGGGGGGGCACCCTACGAGCAGTACTTC.

This clone was picked up a small number of times. This chain links TRBV10-3 with TRBJ1-1; the match to TRBD1 covers 7 bases. Germline trimming cut 6 bases from V and 8 bases from J; bases unmatched to any gene: 0. The CDR3 is 10 residues long. The germline gives CDR1 ENHRY, CDR2 SYGVKD. CDR3 amino acids: CAIRDREAFF. For the CDR3, the DNA is TGTGCCATCAGGGACAGGGAAGCTTTCTTT.

This clone has just a few counts. CDR3 residues: CASRELNTEAFF. The CDR3 DNA sequence: TGTGCCAGCAGGGAGCTGAACACTGAAGCTTTCTTT. The chain links TRBV2 to TRBJ1-1; D ambiguous. Trimming cost V 6 bases and J 0 bases, with 5 bases left between them. CDR1 SNHLY and CDR2 FYNNEI come from the germline V gene. CDR3 length: 12 residues.

The gene calls are TRBV20-1 and TRBJ1-2; D ambiguous. The CDR3 is made up of 11 amino acids. Germline CDR1 is DFQATT and CDR2 is SNEGSKA (reference sequence). V was trimmed by 7 bases and J by 1 base, leaving 7 bases between them. The CDR3 reads CSDRFNYGYTF. Written as DNA, the CDR3 is TGCAGTGACAGATTTAACTATGGCTACACCTTC.

This clone has just one count. The chain employs TRBV29-1 and TRBJ2-3, with TRBD1 matching over 8 bases. This CDR3 contains 14 residues. The V segment lost 3 bases and the J segment 4 bases; nucleotides outside the gene matches: 6. Germline CDR1 and CDR2: SQVTM and ANQGSEA. The chain's CDR3 is CSVDGQGAADTQYF. The DNA of the CDR3 is TGCAGCGTTGATGGGCAGGGGGCAGCAGATACGCAGTATTTT.

V usage is TRBV10-3 and J usage is TRBJ2-1; 7 nucleotides align to TRBD2. The CDR3 extends over 14 amino acids. With 2 bases clipped from V and 6 bases from J, the junction kept 4 bases outside the gene matches. The germline CDR1 and CDR2 sequences are ENHRY and SYGVKD. The CDR3 DNA reads as TGTGCCATCAGTGAGGGGGACTATGTCAATGAGCAGTTCTTC. This encodes CAISEGDYVNEQFF.

The rearrangement joins TRBV4-1 to TRBJ2-1; tentative D call: TRBD1 (9 bases). The CDR3 is 21 amino acids. Per the germline V gene, CDR1 is MGHRA and CDR2 is YSYEKL. V lost 1 base and J lost 1, with 26 bases in between. CDR3 region: CASSQGKDRGNSGRSYNEQFF. CDR3 DNA: TGCGCCAGCAGCCAAGGGAAGGACAGGGGAAACAGCGGGAGATCCTACAATGAGCAGTTCTTC.

DNA for the CDR3: TGTGCCAGCCTCACGACTAGATGGGAGACCCAGTACTTC. Protein product: CASLTTRWETQYF. The J gene is TRBJ2-5, the V gene TRBV6-6, with D tentatively TRBD2 (6 bases). V dropped 8 bases and J dropped 5 bases, with 15 bases sitting between them. This CDR3 has 13 amino acids. CDR1 is MNHNY, CDR2 SVGAGI, per germline (reference sequence).